The 17 T cell receptor beta chains below all came from one sample that was sequenced in a study of blood T cell repertoires in COVID-19 (dated by TCRdb to the early 2020s). The library was obtained by the immunoSEQ multiplex PCR assay. TCRdb limited this immuneACCESS table to in-frame rearrangements with V and J called. A share of clones is missing; checked studies link under half to unresolved V genes, and the rest is unexplained. Within this sample are about 390,000 clones, with about 89% of them counted one time only. About 2.3% of the sample is in the top ten clones. Sequencing input: peripheral blood. All receptors derive from a woman aged 60-70 years with COVID-19, enrolled during active disease.

This clone was counted a few times. The genes are TRBV7-8 and TRBJ1-5, with D tentatively TRBD1 (5 bases). Germline CDR1 reads SGHVS; CDR2 reads FQNEAQ. Trimming left V 1 base short and J 2 bases short, with 9 bases between. The CDR3 loop spans 15 amino acids. In DNA, the CDR3 is TGTGCCAGCAGCTTAGATACGGGGGGCAATCAGCCCCAGCATTTT. Translated, it gives CASSLDTGGNQPQHF. The entire variable domain, with the rest obtained from reference TRBV7-8 and TRBJ1-5, is as follows: GAGVSQSPRYKVAKRGQDVALRCDPISGHVSLFWYQQALGQGPEFLTYFQNEAQLDKSGLPSDRFFAERPEGSVSTLKIQRTQQEDSAVYLCASSLDTGGNQPQHFGDGTRLSIL.

This sequence joins TRBV19 and TRBJ2-1, with 7 bases lining up with TRBD1. This CDR3 has 14 amino acids. Germline assignment: CDR1 LNHDA and CDR2 SQIVND (reference sequence). The junction had 5 bases not matched to a gene; V was cut back by 6 bases and J by 3 bases. Here the CDR3 DNA reads TGTGCCAGTAGCGACAGGGTCGGCTACAATGAGCAGTTCTTC. It encodes CASSDRVGYNEQFF.

The chain combines TRBV5-4 with TRBJ2-5; 7 bases line up with TRBD1. Trimming removed 1 base from V and 5 bases from J; junction bases left unmatched: 11. The CDR3 covers 16 residues. The V gene's germline CDR1 is SGHNT and CDR2 YYREEE (reference sequence). The CDR3 is CASSLTPGQPGETQYF. The DNA for the CDR3 is TGTGCCAGCAGCTTGACGCCGGGACAGCCAGGGGAGACCCAGTACTTC.

The V gene is TRBV11-3, the J gene TRBJ2-5, with D maybe TRBD1 (6 bases). Germline values: CDR1 SGHNT, CDR2 YENEEA. This CDR3 has 16 residues. Between the trimmed V and J ends, which lost 5 bases and 7 bases, there was a span of 23 bases. Here the CDR3 reads CASSPGDTGTRGTQYF. The CDR3, as DNA: TGTGCCAGCAGCCCAGGGGACACCGGTACGAGAGGGACCCAGTACTTC.

V and J are TRBV7-8 and TRBJ1-2; 8 bases are shared with TRBD1. Germline V lookup: CDR1 SGHVS, CDR2 FQNEAQ. Trimming at V came to 6 bases and at J to 8 bases, leaving 14 bases not matched to a gene. The CDR3 is 15 amino acids. This chain's CDR3 is CASSKTVDRGRGYTF. The CDR3 DNA is TGTGCCAGCAGTAAAACCGTAGACAGGGGAAGGGGCTACACCTTC. Filled out from reference TRBV7-8 and TRBJ1-2, the complete variable domain reads GAGVSQSPRYKVAKRGQDVALRCDPISGHVSLFWYQQALGQGPEFLTYFQNEAQLDKSGLPSDRFFAERPEGSVSTLKIQRTQQEDSAVYLCASSKTVDRGRGYTFGSGTRLTVV.

This chain connects TRBV1 to TRBJ1-3; the DNA was not used to check the table's D call, TRBD1. TRBV1 is a pseudogene locus. The CDR3 is 15 residues long. The DNA of the CDR3 is TGCACCAGCAGCCAAGTACAAACCTCTGGAAACACCATATATTTT. Translating gives CTSSQVQTSGNTIYF.

This clone appeared a few times. This chain joins TRBV7-8 and TRBJ2-3; D possibly corresponds to TRBD1 (6 bases). The V end was cut by 4 bases, the J end by 1 base, with 9 bases between. The V gene's germline CDR1 is SGHVS and CDR2 FQNEAQ. The CDR3 spans 14 residues. The CDR3 loop is CASSSDSRTDTQYF. The CDR3 region has the DNA TGTGCCAGCAGCTCGGACAGTCGCACAGATACGCAGTATTTT.

The chain recombines TRBV29-1 with TRBJ2-4; tentatively, D is TRBD2 (5 bases). V lost 1 base and J 0 bases, leaving 16 bases between the germline ends. The germline V gene encodes CDR1 SQVTM and CDR2 ANQGSEA. The CDR3 covers 17 residues. CDR3 DNA: TGCAGCGTTGAAGCTGGACTCCAATCCGGAGCCAAAAACATTCAGTACTTC. Translating gives CSVEAGLQSGAKNIQYF.

This clone was observed a single time. The chain combines TRBV4-2 with TRBJ2-3, with TRBD2 matching 14 bases. Germline CDR1 is LGHNA and CDR2 is YNFKEQ. The junction had 7 bases not matched to a gene; V was cut back by 1 base and J by 1 base. CDR3 length: 19 amino acids. For the CDR3, the DNA is TGTGCCAGCAGCCAAGGAGGGACTAGCGGGGGCCAGCGCACAGATACGCAGTATTTT. Amino acids: CASSQGGTSGGQRTDTQYF.

CDR3: CASRSAGGQGSPLHF. The CDR3, as DNA: TGTGCCAGCAGATCAGCGGGGGGGCAGGGTTCACCCCTCCACTTT. The chain joins TRBV6-1 to TRBJ1-6, with a weak D call TRBD1 (6 bases). Trimming cost V 6 bases and J 9 bases, with 18 bases left between them. From germline, CDR1 is MNHNS and CDR2 SASEGT. This CDR3 region has 15 residues.

A remark on this clone: One junction end does not reproduce the germline sequence, and a read error may be involved. The J gene is TRBJ1-1, the V gene TRBV30; maybe TRBD1 (5 bases). Germline lookup yields CDR1 GTSNPN and CDR2 SVGIG (reference sequence). The CDR3 is made up of 13 amino acids. CDR3 residues: CAWTIRVNAEAFF. CDR3 sequence (DNA): TGTGCCTGGACTATCAGGGTGAACGCTGAAGCTTTCTTT.

J is TRBJ1-2 and V is TRBV2; D is possibly TRBD1 (6 bases). Between the trimmed V and J ends, which lost 0 bases and 6 bases, there was a span of 14 bases. Germline V CDR1 and CDR2: SNHLY, FYNNEI. The CDR3 totals 15 residues. The CDR3 bases are TGTGCCAGCAGTGAAGCACTACAGGGTAATAATGGCTACACCTTC. This translates into CASSEALQGNNGYTF.

The genes are TRBV5-1 and TRBJ2-2; D might be TRBD1 (5 bases). The CDR3 runs 18 residues. Trimming took 0 bases from V and 5 from J, leaving 20 bases between them. Germline CDR1 reads SGHRS; CDR2 reads YFSETQ. The CDR3 reads CASSLARKGQGSTGELFF. The CDR3 DNA reads TGCGCCAGCAGCTTGGCCAGGAAGGGGCAGGGATCGACCGGGGAGCTGTTTTTT.

The V gene is TRBV19, the J gene TRBJ1-2; possibly TRBD1 for D (6 bases). CDR1 is LNHDA and CDR2 is SQIVND in the germline V gene (reference sequence). V was pared by 6 bases and J by 2 bases, with 7 bases between. CDR3 length: 12 amino acids. This CDR3 is CASSDRNYGYTF. In DNA form, the CDR3 reads TGTGCCAGTAGCGACAGGAACTATGGCTACACCTTC.

This clone was recorded many times. The rearrangement uses TRBV3-1 (or the pseudogene TRBV3-2) and TRBJ1-1; the match to TRBD1 covers 7 bases. This CDR3 is built from 17 residues. The germline V gene has CDR1 LGHDT and CDR2 YNNKEL (reference sequence). V gave up 4 bases and J gave up 0 bases; unmatched junction bases: 11. The CDR3 spells CASSPRTGEFMNTEAFF. The CDR3 nucleotides read TGTGCCAGCAGCCCCCGGACAGGTGAATTTATGAACACTGAAGCTTTCTTT.

The V gene is TRBV19, the J gene TRBJ1-6; D is undetermined. Per the germline V gene, CDR1 is LNHDA and CDR2 is SQIVND (reference sequence). The V end lost 6 bases, the J end lost 8 bases, and 14 bases lay between the germline ends. The CDR3 sequence is 14 residues long. CDR3 sequence: CASRYGVPHSPLHF. As DNA, the CDR3 is TGTGCCAGTAGATACGGGGTTCCTCATTCACCCCTCCACTTT.

The chain uses TRBV5-6 and TRBJ2-4, with TRBD1 matching 8 bases. CDR3 length: 13 residues. Germline-derived CDR1 and CDR2 are SGHDT and YYEEEE. J was trimmed by 8 bases and V by 2 bases; bases with no gene match: 3. The chain's CDR3 is CASSLDRGDIQYF. The CDR3 nucleotides read TGTGCCAGCAGCTTAGACAGGGGCGACATTCAGTACTTC. Complete variable domain (other parts from reference TRBV5-6 and TRBJ2-4): DAGVTQSPTHLIKTRGQQVTLRCSPKSGHDTVSWYQQALGQGPQFIFQYYEEEERQRGNFPDRFSGHQFPNYSSELNVNALLLGDSALYLCASSLDRGDIQYFGAGTRLSVL.